This T cell receptor (beta chain) originates from a study of molecular identifiers for immune sequencing clone quantification. This clonotype was seen only a few times. The antigen is undetermined. This could be a read error, since a much larger clone is one nucleotide away. Naive CD8 library inputs spanned roughly 18,000 to 1,100,000 sorted cells and 10%, 30% or 50% RNA. Sorting selected naive CD8 T cells with a CD8+CD4-CCR7+CD45RA+ phenotype. Trimming left V 3 bases short and J 0 bases short, with 2 bases between. Germline V gene data show CDR1 as LNHDA and CDR2 as SQIVND (reference sequence). CDR3 length: 12 residues. TCRdb independently ran MiXCR on the PCR reads; one entry per CDR3 protein. The profile shows under 650,000 distinct CDR3 sequences, roughly 21% of them singletons. Study findings and constraints: Clone sizes that are highly expanded could be underestimated when identical TCR molecules share a barcode. In naive cells, under 1% of molecules belonged to clones above 20 RNA copies, against over 97% in effector cells.

The sequenced material came from naive CD8+ T cells from blood, with Jurkat cell RNA spiked in. The subset here: FACS-sorted CD8+CD4-CCR7+CD45RA+ naive T cells. The TCR comes from a human donor in good health. Some libraries in this study had Jurkat cell RNA spiked in. V is TRBV19 and J is TRBJ1-1; D unresolved. CDR3 bases: TGTGCCAGTAGTATGGTGAACACTGAAGCTTTCTTT. The encoded protein is CASSMVNTEAFF.